This T cell receptor (beta chain) originates from a study of cytomegalovirus exposure and HLA in healthy donors (dated by TCRdb to about 2017). As for the study more broadly: According to a later analysis, the approximately 120 validation repertoires were produced on the same platform as the 666 repertoires of the first cohort. To predict cytomegalovirus infection status, the study combined high-throughput TCR immunosequencing, statistical association of individual TCRs with disease status, and machine learning. Besides the first cohort of some 670 subjects, a separate validation cohort made up of over a hundred different subjects was used. The aim of the study was to test whether cataloging public T cell receptors could identify signatures of past pathogen exposure. General conclusions and limits of the study: A total of 164 TCR beta chains were listed by the study as associated with cytomegalovirus. A later analysis had no HLA typing for the validation cohort, so co-occurrence there was scored across all 110 or so repertoires. The authors suggested that the approach could potentially be generalized to other disease states and immunological phenotypes. Most TCR sequences were observed very rarely across donors, whereas some public TCRs were present in many individuals. Three of the identified cytomegalovirus-associated TCR beta chains were confirmed in vitro to be specific for cytomegalovirus antigens. In both the original and validation cohorts, the classifier was reported to diagnose cytomegalovirus status with high specificity and sensitivity. Subsequent analysis determined that TCRs grouped into clusters in the first cohort also showed a tendency toward co-occurrence across the 120 validation repertoires, and 94% of cluster scores exceeded 0.

Library construction relied on the immunoSEQ multiplex PCR assay. The authors processed their data as follows. A statistical classification framework was built for diagnosing cytomegalovirus status from the catalog of TCR beta chain sequences. The immuneACCESS repertoire file appears here via TCRdb, limited to in-frame rearrangements. These files lack a portion of the clones; in checked studies, under half of the deficit traces to unresolved V genes, and the cause of the others is not known. V, J and clone size reflect that table, while D and trimming were determined from the DNA. A total of 150,000 to 200,000 clones appear in this sample, around four fifths of them only once. The ten largest clones represent roughly 6.5% of the sample. The donors belonged to the validation cohort of over a hundred subjects, which was separate from the 666-subject first cohort. The CDR3 has 15 amino acids, counting the end cysteine and phenylalanine. Only the CDR3 DNA stays, 45 bases, in frame from base 1. In the germline V gene, CDR1 corresponds to SGHAT and CDR2 to FQNNGV. V is clipped by 3 bases and J by 0 bases, and the sequence between their germline boundaries is 11 bases long.

Worth noting for this clone: It lacks a known antigen. No base quality values were provided; no much bigger clone lies one nucleotide off.

The V and J genes are TRBV11-2 and TRBJ1-2, with no D gene named confidently. Material for sequencing was PBMCs. The receptor was isolated from a man between 18 and 29 years old in good health and CMV-seropositive. The DNA sequence is as follows: TGTGCCAGCAGCTTCGAGGCCTTAGCTAACTATGGCTACACCTTC. Its coded protein is CASSFEALANYGYTF.